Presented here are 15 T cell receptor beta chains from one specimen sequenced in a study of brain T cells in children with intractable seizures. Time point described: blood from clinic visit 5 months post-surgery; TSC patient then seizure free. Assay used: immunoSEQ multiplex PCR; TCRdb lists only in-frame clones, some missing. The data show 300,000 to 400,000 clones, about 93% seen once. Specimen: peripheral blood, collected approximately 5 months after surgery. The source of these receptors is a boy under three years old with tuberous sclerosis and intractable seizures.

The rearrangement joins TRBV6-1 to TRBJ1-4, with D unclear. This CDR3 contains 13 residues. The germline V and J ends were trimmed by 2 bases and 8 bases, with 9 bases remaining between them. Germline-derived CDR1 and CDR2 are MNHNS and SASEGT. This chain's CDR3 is CASSELRDEKLFF. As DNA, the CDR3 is TGTGCCAGCAGTGAACTCCGTGACGAAAAACTGTTTTTT.

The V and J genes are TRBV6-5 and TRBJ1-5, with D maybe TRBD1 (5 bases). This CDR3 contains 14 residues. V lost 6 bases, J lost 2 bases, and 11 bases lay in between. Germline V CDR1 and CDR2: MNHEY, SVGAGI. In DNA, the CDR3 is TGTGCCAGCAGGGTAGAGGGGCGCAATCAGCCCCAGCATTTT. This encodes CASRVEGRNQPQHF.

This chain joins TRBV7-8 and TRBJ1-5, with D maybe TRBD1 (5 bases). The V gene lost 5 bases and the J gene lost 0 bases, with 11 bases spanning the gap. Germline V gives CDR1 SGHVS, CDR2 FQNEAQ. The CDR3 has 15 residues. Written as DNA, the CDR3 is TGTGCCAGCAGCAATGCAGGGAATAGCAATCAGCCCCAGCATTTT. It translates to CASSNAGNSNQPQHF.

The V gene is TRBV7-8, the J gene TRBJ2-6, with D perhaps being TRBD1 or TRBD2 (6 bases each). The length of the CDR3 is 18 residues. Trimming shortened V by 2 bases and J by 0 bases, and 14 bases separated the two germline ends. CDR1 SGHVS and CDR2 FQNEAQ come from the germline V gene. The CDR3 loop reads CASSLPEGGSSGANVLTF. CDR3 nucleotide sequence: TGTGCCAGCAGCTTACCTGAAGGGGGGAGCTCTGGGGCCAACGTCCTGACTTTC.

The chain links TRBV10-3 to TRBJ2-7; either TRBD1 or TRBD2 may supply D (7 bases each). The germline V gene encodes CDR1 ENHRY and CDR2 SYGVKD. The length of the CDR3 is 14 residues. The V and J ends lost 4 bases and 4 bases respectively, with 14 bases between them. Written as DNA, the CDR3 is TGTGCCATCAGTGGCGGGGAGGGGGCGTACGAGCAGTACTTC. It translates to CAISGGEGAYEQYF.

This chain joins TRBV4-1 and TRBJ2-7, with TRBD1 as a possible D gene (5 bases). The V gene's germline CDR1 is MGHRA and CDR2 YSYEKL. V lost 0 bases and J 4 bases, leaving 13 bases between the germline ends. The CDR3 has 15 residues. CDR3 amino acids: CASSQETAGPYEQYF. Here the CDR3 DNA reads TGCGCCAGCAGCCAAGAAACCGCAGGGCCTTACGAGCAGTACTTC.

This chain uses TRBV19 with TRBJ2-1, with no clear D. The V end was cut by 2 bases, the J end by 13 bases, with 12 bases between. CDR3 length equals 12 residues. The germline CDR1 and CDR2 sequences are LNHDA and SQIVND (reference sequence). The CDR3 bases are TGTGCCAGTAGTATACGTCAGACTCCCCAGTTCTTC. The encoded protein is CASSIRQTPQFF.

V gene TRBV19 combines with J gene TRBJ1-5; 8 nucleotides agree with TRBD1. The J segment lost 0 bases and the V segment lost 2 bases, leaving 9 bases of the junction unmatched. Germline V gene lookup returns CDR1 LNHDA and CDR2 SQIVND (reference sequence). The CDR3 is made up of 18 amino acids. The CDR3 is CASSIWGQARGSNQPQHF. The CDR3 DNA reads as TGTGCCAGTAGTATATGGGGACAGGCCCGAGGTAGCAATCAGCCCCAGCATTTT.

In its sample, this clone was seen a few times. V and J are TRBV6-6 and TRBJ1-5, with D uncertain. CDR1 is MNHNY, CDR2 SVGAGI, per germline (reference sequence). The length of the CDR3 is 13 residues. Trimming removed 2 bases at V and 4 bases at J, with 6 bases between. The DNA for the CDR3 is TGTGCCAGCAGTTACGAGGGAAATCAGCCCCAGCATTTT. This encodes CASSYEGNQPQHF.

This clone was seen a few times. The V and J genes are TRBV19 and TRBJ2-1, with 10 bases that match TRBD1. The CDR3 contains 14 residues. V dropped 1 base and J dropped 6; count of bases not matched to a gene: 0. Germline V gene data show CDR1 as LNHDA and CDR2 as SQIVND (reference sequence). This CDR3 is CASSIGTGGNEQFF. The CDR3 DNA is TGTGCCAGTAGTATAGGGACAGGGGGCAATGAGCAGTTCTTC.

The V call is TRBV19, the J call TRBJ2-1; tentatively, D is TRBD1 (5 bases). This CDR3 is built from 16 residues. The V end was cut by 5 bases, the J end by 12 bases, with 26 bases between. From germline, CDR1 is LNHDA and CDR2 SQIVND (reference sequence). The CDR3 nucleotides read TGTGCCAGTAGTGGTCCGACTGACAGAGATCCGTTGTGGCAGTTCTTC. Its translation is CASSGPTDRDPLWQFF. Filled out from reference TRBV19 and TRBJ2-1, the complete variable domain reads DGGITQSPKYLFRKEGQNVTLSCEQNLNHDAMYWYRQDPGQGLRLIYYSQIVNDFQKGDIAEGYSVSREKKESFPLTVTSAQKNPTAFYLCASSGPTDRDPLWQFFGPGTRLTVL.

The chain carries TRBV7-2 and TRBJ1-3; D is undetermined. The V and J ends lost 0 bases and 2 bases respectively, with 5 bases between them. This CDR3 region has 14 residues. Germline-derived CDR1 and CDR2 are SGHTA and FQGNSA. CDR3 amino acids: CASSLAWPGNTIYF. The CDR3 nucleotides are TGTGCCAGCAGCTTAGCTTGGCCTGGAAACACCATATATTTT.

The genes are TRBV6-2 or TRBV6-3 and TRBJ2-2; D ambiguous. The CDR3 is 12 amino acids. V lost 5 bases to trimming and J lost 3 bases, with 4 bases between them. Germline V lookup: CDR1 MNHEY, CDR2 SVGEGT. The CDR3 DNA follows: TGTGCCAGCAGTGAGGACACCGGGGAGCTGTTTTTT. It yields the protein CASSEDTGELFF.

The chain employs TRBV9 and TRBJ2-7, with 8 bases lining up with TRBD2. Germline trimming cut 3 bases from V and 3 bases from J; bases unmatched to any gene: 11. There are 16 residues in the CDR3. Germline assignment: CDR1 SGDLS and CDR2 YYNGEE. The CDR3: CASSAAPGGANYEQYF. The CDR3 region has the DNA TGTGCCAGCAGCGCGGCCCCGGGGGGGGCGAACTACGAGCAGTACTTC.

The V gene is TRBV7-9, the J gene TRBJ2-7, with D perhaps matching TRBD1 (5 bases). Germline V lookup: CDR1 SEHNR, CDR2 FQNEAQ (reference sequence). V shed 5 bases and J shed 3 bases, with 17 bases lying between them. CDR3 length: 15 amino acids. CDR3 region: CASSKGSGLVYEQYF. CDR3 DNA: TGTGCCAGCAGCAAGGGGTCAGGGTTGGTCTACGAGCAGTACTTC.